This T cell receptor (beta chain) stems from a study of blood T cell repertoires in COVID-19. On the study more broadly: Sample material is recorded as cDNA or gDNA derived from T cells, B-cell-depleted T cells, or PBMCs.

Assay: immunoSEQ multiplex PCR; the TCRdb copy retains only in-frame clones and omits some. The profile covers approximately 390,000 clones, with 90% appearing a single time and 6% to 7.5% taken by the ten largest. The CDR3 runs to 15 residues. Germline V lookup: CDR1 SGHNT, CDR2 YENEEA. The germline V and J ends were trimmed by 2 bases and 1 base, with 8 bases remaining between them. The chain carries TRBV11-3 and TRBJ2-2; possibly TRBD1 for D (7 bases). Sequences were obtained from peripheral blood. The TCR originated in a man aged 18-30 years with active or convalescent COVID-19. CDR3 residues: CASSLQGGNTGELFF. CDR3 coding DNA: TGTGCCAGCAGCTTACAGGGGGGGAACACCGGGGAGCTGTTTTTT.